These 8 T cell receptor beta chains originate from one sample sequenced in a study of glioma-infiltrating T cells after dendritic cell vaccination. The method was immunoSEQ multiplex PCR; TCRdb's version includes in-frame clones alone and lacks a portion of them. Of 100,000 to 120,000 clones in the sample, around 91% were seen once. This sample's time point: after dendritic cell vaccination, including at tumor progression/relapse. Specimen: blood, collected after dendritic cell vaccination. The receptors here all came from a human donor with glioblastoma.

This clone was picked up one time. This chain connects TRBV5-1 to TRBJ2-5, with 12 bases that match TRBD2. Per germline, CDR1 SGHRS and CDR2 YFSETQ. This CDR3 has 15 residues. The junction had 3 bases not matched to a gene; V was cut back by 4 bases and J by 2 bases. CDR3 sequence: CASSLLAGGQETQYF. The CDR3 bases are TGCGCCAGCAGCCTACTAGCGGGGGGACAAGAGACCCAGTACTTC.

The chain joins TRBV7-9 to TRBJ2-1; 10 bases match TRBD1. Germline CDR1 reads SEHNR; CDR2 reads FQNEAQ (reference sequence). Trimming took 4 bases from V and 15 from J; bases not matched to a gene: 6. This CDR3 has 12 amino acids. DNA of the CDR3: TGTGCCAGCAGCTCAATGGGACAGGGGCGGTTCTTC. This codes for CASSSMGQGRFF.

The rearrangement uses TRBV15 and TRBJ2-3, with 8 bases lining up with TRBD1. This CDR3 spans 15 amino acids. V trimming: 2 bases; J trimming: 9 bases; junction bases outside the gene matches: 10. Germline lookup yields CDR1 LNHNV and CDR2 YYDKDF (reference sequence). The CDR3 region is CATSRSLGQAPTQYF. CDR3 DNA: TGTGCCACCAGCAGATCACTGGGACAGGCCCCCACGCAGTATTTT.

The chain recombines TRBV5-4 with TRBJ1-5; 11 bases align to TRBD1. The germline gives CDR1 SGHNT, CDR2 YYREEE (reference sequence). J gave up 4 bases and V 4 bases, and 4 bases lay outside the gene matches. The CDR3 contains 15 residues. This chain's CDR3 is CASSPGQGANQPQHF. In nucleotides, the CDR3 is TGTGCCAGCAGCCCCGGACAGGGGGCGAATCAGCCCCAGCATTTT.

J is TRBJ2-7 and V is TRBV5-1, with TRBD2 matching over 16 bases. The CDR3 is 20 residues long. Per the germline V gene, CDR1 is SGHRS and CDR2 is YFSETQ. V dropped 0 bases and J dropped 3; count of bases not matched to a gene: 12. CDR3 nucleotides: TGCGCCAGCAGCTTGGTCCCTGGGACTAGCGGGAGGGCCGGTAACTACGAGCAGTACTTC. Translating gives CASSLVPGTSGRAGNYEQYF. The complete variable domain, with remaining parts taken from reference TRBV5-1 and TRBJ2-7, reads KAGVTQTPRYLIKTRGQQVTLSCSPISGHRSVSWYQQTPGQGLQFLFEYFSETQRNKGNFPGRFSGRQFSNSRSEMNVSTLELGDSALYLCASSLVPGTSGRAGNYEQYFGPGTRLTVT.

The chain carries TRBV5-1 and TRBJ1-2; possibly TRBD1 for D (5 bases). The CDR3 has 16 residues. The V end lost 3 bases, the J end lost 2 bases, and 17 bases lay between the germline ends. Germline values: CDR1 SGHRS, CDR2 YFSETQ. The CDR3 spells CASSSESATGNYGYTF. The CDR3 DNA follows: TGCGCCAGCAGCTCGGAGTCGGCAACAGGAAACTATGGCTACACCTTC.

The rearrangement uses TRBV2 and TRBJ2-7; 9 bases align to TRBD2. V lost 7 bases to trimming and J lost 0 bases; unmatched junction nucleotides: 1. CDR3 length: 13 amino acids. From germline, CDR1 is SNHLY and CDR2 FYNNEI. DNA for the CDR3: TGTGCCAGCAATAGCGGGAGCTCCTACGAGCAGTACTTC. Its translation is CASNSGSSYEQYF.

The CDR3 DNA follows: TGTGCCAGTAGTGCCGGGACACTTTATGGCTACACCTTC. This gives the protein CASSAGTLYGYTF. The chain is built from TRBV19 and TRBJ1-2, with a tentative D call TRBD1 (6 bases). Deletions cut 5 bases from V and 5 bases from J, with 12 bases between. The CDR3 loop spans 13 amino acids. CDR1 is LNHDA, CDR2 SQIVND, per germline (reference sequence).